This T cell receptor beta chain came from a study of blood T cell repertoires in COVID-19. Study-wide background: Samples of COVID-19 (acute and convalescent) were obtained from the United States, Italy and Spain. Sources were T cells, B-cell-depleted T cells, or PBMCs; the material itself was cDNA or gDNA.

Clones were sequenced by immunoSEQ multiplex PCR, and TCRdb holds only the in-frame ones, with some missing. The sample lists roughly 250,000 clones; 80% to 90% were seen once. V lost 4 bases to trimming and J lost 1 base, with 8 bases between them. The CDR3 is 14 amino acids. The germline V gene has CDR1 MNHEY and CDR2 SMNVEV (reference sequence). Sequenced: peripheral blood. This TCR was recovered from a woman in her 40s with acute or convalescent COVID-19. The V call is TRBV27, the J call TRBJ1-3; TRBD1 might be the D (5 bases). The CDR3 region is CASSWGGSGNTIYF. The CDR3 DNA follows: TGTGCCAGCAGTTGGGGGGGGTCTGGAAACACCATATATTTT.